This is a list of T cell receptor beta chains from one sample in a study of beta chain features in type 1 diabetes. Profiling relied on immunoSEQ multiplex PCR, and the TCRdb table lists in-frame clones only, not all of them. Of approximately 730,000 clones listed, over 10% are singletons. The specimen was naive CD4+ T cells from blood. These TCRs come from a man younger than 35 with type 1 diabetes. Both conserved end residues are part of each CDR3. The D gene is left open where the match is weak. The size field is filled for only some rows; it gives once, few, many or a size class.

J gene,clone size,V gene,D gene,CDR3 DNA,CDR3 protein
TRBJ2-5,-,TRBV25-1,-,TGTGCCAGCAGAAGCGGAAAGCAAGAGACCCAGTACTTC,CASRSGKQETQYF
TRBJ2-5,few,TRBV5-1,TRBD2,TGCGCCAGCAGCTTTCCTAGCGGCAGCCAAGAGACCCAGTACTTC,CASSFPSGSQETQYF
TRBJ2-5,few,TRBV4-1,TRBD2,TGCGCCAGCAGCCCCGCTAGCGGGGACCAAGAGACCCAGTACTTC,CASSPASGDQETQYF
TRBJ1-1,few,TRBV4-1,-,TGCGCCAGCAGCTCGTACAGGGACCGTAGTGAAGCTTTCTTT,CASSSYRDRSEAFF
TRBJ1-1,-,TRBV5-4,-,TGTGCCAGCAGCTCCCAGGGGTGGTCGAACACTGAAGCTTTCTTT,CASSSQGWSNTEAFF
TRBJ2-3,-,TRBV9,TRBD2,TGTGCCAGCAGCGCTGCACTAGCGCCCGCAGATACGCAGTATTTT,CASSAALAPADTQYF
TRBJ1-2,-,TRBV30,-,TGTGCCTGGAGTAGCCCAGGGCCGACCCGCACCTTC,CAWSSPGPTRTF
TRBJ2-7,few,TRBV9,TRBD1,TGTGCCAGCAGCGTCGACAGGGGAGGCGAGCAGTACTTC,CASSVDRGGEQYF
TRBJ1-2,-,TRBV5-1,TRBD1,TGCGCCAGCAGCTCAGGGACAGGGCGCCTTGACTATGGCTACACCTTC,CASSSGTGRLDYGYTF
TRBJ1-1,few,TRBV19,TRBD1,TGTGCCAGTACCATTGACAGGGTTACTGAAGCTTTCTTT,CASTIDRVTEAFF
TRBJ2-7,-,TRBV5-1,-,TGCGCCAGCAGCTTGGTTCCTGGGCCCTACGAGCAGTACTTC,CASSLVPGPYEQYF
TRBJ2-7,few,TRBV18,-,TGTGCCAGCTCACCCCTCACCGGATCCTACGAGCAGTACTTC,CASSPLTGSYEQYF
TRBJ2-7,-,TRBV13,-,TGTGCCAGCAGCACCCAGGGTGAGCTTATCTACGAGCAGTACTTC,CASSTQGELIYEQYF
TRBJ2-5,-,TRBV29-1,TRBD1,TGCAGCGTGGGACAGGGGAAAGAGACCCAGTACTTC,CSVGQGKETQYF
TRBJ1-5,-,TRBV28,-,TGTGCCAGCGGTAGGACTTATAGCAATCAGCCCCAGCATTTT,CASGRTYSNQPQHF
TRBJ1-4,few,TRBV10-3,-,TGTGCCATCAGTGAGTCGTGGGTTGTCGCCGAGACTCCCGAAAAACTGTTTTTT,CAISESWVVAETPEKLFF
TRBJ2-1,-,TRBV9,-,TGTGCCAGCAGCGTAGGCCTAGTAGTCCCCTACAATGAGCAGTTCTTC,CASSVGLVVPYNEQFF
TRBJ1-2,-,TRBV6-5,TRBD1,TGTGCCAGCAGCCTCGGGACAGGGTACGATGGCTACACCTTC,CASSLGTGYDGYTF
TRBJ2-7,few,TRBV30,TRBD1,TGTGCCGTGACAGGGGGCTCTTACGAGCAGTACTTC,CAVTGGSYEQYF
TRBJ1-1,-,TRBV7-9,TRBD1,TGTGCCAGCAGCCCTGGGACAGGGAGCACTGAAGCTTTCTTT,CASSPGTGSTEAFF
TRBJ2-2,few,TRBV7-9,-,TGTGCCGCGCGGGCAGGACCACAGAACACCGGGGAGCTGTTTTTT,CAARAGPQNTGELFF
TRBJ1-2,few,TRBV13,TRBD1,TGTGCCAGCAGCAGACAGGGGTTGGATGGCTACACCTTC,CASSRQGLDGYTF
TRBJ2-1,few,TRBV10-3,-,TGTGCCATCAGTGGGGATGGGCAAGGCCCCGGCGGTGAGCAGTTCTTC,CAISGDGQGPGGEQFF
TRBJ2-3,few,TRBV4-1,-,TGCGCCAGCAGCCCGGGGAGCGTGAGCACAGATACGCAGTATTTT,CASSPGSVSTDTQYF
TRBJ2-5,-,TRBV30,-,TGTGCCTGGAGTTCGGAGACCCAGTACTTC,CAWSSETQYF
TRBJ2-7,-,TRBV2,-,TGTGCCAGCAGTGAACTGGGTAACGAGCAGTACTTC,CASSELGNEQYF
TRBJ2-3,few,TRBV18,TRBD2,TGTGCCAGCTCACCCACCCTAGCGGGGGGTCACACAGATACGCAGTATTTT,CASSPTLAGGHTDTQYF
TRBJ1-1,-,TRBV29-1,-,TGCAGCGTTGTTAAGGGTCGGAACACTGAAGCTTTCTTT,CSVVKGRNTEAFF
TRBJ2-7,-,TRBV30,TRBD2,TGTGCCTGGAATCCCGGGACTAACCCCTCCTACGAGCAGTACTTC,CAWNPGTNPSYEQYF
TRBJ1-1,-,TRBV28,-,TGTGCCAGCAGTTTGGGGTTCACTGAAGCTTTCTTT,CASSLGFTEAFF
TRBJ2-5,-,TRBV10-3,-,TGTGCCATCAGCTCCGGGACGACAGAAGAGACCCAGTACTTC,CAISSGTTEETQYF
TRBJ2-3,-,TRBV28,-,TGTGCCAGCACCGGCCTGGATACGCAGTATTTT,CASTGLDTQYF
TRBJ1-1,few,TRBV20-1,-,TGCAGTGCTAATTGGGGGACTGAAGCTTTCTTT,CSANWGTEAFF
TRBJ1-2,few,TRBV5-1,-,TGCGCCAGCAGGTCTTCACAGGGTAATGGCTACACCTTC,CASRSSQGNGYTF
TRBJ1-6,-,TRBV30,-,TGTGCCGGGACAACCGGGACCCTAAGCTCCTATAATTCACCCCTCCACTTT,CAGTTGTLSSYNSPLHF
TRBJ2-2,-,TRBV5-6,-,TGTGCCAGCAGCCGAGTGAGCACCGGGGAGCTGTTTTTT,CASSRVSTGELFF
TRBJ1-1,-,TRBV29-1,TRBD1,TGCAGCGTTGTAAGTCAGGGGGCCTCACTCGGGAACACTGAAGCTTTCTTT,CSVVSQGASLGNTEAFF
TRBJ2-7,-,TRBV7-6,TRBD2,TGTGCCAGCAGCTTAGTGGGAGGGAGCCCCTACGAGCAGTACTTC,CASSLVGGSPYEQYF
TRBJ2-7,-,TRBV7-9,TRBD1,TGTGCCAGCAGCTTAGGCGACAGGGATCTGAACGAGCAGTACTTC,CASSLGDRDLNEQYF
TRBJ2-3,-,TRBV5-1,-,TGCGCCAGCAGCTTGGACTCCACTAGCACAGATACGCAGTATTTT,CASSLDSTSTDTQYF
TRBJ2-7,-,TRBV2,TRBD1,TGTGCCAGCAGTGTGGGGACAGTCTACGAGCAGTACTTC,CASSVGTVYEQYF
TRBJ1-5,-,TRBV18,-,TGTGCCAGCTCACCGGACGGCTATAGCAATCAGCCCCAGCATTTT,CASSPDGYSNQPQHF